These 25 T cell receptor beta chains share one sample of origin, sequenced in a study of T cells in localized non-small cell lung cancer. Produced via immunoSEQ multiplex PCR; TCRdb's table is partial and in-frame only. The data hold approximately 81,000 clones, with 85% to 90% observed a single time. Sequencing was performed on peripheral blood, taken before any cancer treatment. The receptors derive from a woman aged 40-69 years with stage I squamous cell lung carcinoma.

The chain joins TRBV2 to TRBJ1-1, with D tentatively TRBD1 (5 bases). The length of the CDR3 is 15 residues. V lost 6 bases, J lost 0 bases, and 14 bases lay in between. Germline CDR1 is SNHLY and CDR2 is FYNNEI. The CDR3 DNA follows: TGTGCCAGCAGCGCCTTGGGGGAAATGAACACTGAAGCTTTCTTT. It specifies CASSALGEMNTEAFF.

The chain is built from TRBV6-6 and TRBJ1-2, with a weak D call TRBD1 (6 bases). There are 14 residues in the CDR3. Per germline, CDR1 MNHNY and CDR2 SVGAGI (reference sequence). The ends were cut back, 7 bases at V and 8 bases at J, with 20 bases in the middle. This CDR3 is CASIQRGGPRGYTF. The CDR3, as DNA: TGTGCCAGCATCCAACGGGGGGGGCCCCGCGGCTACACCTTC.

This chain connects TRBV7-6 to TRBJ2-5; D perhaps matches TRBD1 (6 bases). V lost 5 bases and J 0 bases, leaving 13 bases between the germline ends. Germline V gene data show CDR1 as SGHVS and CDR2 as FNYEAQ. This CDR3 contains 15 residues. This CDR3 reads CASSRGWGHQETQYF. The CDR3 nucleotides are TGTGCCAGCAGCCGCGGGTGGGGGCACCAAGAGACCCAGTACTTC.

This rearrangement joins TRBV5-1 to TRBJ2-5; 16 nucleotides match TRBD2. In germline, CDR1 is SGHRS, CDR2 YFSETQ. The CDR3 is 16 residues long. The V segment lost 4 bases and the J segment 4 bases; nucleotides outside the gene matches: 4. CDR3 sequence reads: CASSGTSGGASETQYF. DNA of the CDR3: TGCGCCAGCAGCGGGACTAGCGGGGGGGCCTCAGAGACCCAGTACTTC.

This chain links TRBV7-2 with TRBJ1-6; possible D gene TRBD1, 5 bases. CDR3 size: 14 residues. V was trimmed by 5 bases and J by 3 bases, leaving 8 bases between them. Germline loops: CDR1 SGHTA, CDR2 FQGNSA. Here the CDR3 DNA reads TGTGCCAGCAGCCGACAGCTCTATAATTCACCCCTCCACTTT. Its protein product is CASSRQLYNSPLHF.

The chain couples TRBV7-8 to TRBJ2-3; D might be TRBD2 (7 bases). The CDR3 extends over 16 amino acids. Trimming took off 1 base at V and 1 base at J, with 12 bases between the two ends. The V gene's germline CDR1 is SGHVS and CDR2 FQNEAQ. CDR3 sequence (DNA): TGTGCCAGCAGCTTAGGACGGGGGGCAGGCACAGATACGCAGTATTTT. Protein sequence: CASSLGRGAGTDTQYF.

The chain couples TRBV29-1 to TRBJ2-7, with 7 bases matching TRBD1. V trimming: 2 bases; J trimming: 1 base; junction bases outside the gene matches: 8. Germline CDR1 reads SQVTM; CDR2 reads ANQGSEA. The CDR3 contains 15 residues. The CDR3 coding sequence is TGCAGCGTTGAAACTAGACAGGGCGCTTCCTACGAGCAGTACTTC. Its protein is CSVETRQGASYEQYF.

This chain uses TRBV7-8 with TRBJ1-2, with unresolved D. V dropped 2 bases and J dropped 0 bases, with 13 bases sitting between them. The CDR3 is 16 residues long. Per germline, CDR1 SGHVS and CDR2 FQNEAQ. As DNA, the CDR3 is TGTGCCAGCAGCTTATCCAACCAGGCTCCTAACTATGGCTACACCTTC. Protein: CASSLSNQAPNYGYTF.

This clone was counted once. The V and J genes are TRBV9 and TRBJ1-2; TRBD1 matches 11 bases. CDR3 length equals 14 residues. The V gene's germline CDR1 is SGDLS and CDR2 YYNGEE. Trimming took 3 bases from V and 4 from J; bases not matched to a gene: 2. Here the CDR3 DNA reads TGTGCCAGCAGCGCGGGACAGGGGGTCTATGGCTACACCTTC. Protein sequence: CASSAGQGVYGYTF.

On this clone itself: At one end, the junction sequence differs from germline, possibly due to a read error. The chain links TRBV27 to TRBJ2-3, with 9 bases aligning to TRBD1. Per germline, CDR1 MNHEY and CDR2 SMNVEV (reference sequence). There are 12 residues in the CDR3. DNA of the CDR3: TGTGCCAGCACCACACCGGGACAGGGTACCACATTT. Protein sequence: CASTTPGQGTTF.

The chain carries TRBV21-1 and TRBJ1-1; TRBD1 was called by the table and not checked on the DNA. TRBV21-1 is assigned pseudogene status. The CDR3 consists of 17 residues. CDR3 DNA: TGTGCCAGCAGCAAAGAGGGGATGCTTCGCGTCAGGGTTGAAGCTTTCTTT. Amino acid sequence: CASSKEGMLRVRVEAFF.

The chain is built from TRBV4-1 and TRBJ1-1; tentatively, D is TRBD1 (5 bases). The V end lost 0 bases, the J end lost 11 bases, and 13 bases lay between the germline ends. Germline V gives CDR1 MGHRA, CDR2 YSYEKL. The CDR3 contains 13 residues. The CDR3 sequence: CASSQDLQGAAFF. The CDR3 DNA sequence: TGCGCCAGCAGCCAAGATCTTCAGGGTGCGGCTTTCTTT.

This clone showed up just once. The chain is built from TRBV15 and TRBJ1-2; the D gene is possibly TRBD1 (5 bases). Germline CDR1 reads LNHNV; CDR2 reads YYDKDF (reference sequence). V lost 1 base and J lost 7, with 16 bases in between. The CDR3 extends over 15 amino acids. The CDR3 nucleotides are TGTGCCACCAGCAGAGCCGGGGGGAAAGTCGGTGGCTACACCTTC. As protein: CATSRAGGKVGGYTF.

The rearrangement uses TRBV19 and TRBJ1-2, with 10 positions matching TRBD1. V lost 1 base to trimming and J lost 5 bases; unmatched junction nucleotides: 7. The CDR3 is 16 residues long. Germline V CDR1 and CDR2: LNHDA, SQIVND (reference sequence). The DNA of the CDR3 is TGTGCCAGTAGTATAGGTCGGGGACAGGGGACTTATGGCTACACCTTC. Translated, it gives CASSIGRGQGTYGYTF.

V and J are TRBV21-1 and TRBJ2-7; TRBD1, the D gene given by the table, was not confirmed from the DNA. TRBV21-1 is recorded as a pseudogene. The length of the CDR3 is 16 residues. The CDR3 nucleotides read TGTGCCAGCAGCAAAAAAGGGGCAGGGGCCCCCTACGAGCAGTACTTC. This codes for CASSKKGAGAPYEQYF.

CDR3 loop: CASSVVSTRGRHTDTQYF. CDR3 DNA: TGTGCCAGCAGCGTAGTAAGTACGAGGGGCCGACACACAGATACGCAGTATTTT. V is TRBV9 and J is TRBJ2-3; D tentatively reads TRBD1 or TRBD2 (5 bases each). V lost 0 bases and J lost 2, with 19 bases in between. The CDR3 is made up of 18 amino acids. The V gene's germline CDR1 is SGDLS and CDR2 YYNGEE.

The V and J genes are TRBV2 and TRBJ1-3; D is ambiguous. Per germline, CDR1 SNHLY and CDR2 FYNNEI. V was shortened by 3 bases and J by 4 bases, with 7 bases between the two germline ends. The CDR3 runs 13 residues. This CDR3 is CASSDLLGNTIYF. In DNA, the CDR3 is TGTGCCAGCAGTGATCTTTTGGGAAACACCATATATTTT.

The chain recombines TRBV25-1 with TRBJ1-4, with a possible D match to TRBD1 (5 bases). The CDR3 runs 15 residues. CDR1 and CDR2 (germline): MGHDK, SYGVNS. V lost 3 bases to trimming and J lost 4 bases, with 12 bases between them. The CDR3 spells CASSEGWGVNEKLFF. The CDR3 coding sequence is TGTGCCAGCAGTGAGGGGTGGGGCGTTAATGAAAAACTGTTTTTT.

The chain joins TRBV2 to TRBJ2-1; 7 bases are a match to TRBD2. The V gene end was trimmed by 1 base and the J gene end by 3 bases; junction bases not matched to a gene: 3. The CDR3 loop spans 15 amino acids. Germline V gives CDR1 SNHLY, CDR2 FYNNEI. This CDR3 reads CASSEGGGNYNEQFF. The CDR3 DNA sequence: TGTGCCAGCAGTGAAGGCGGGGGAAACTACAATGAGCAGTTCTTC.

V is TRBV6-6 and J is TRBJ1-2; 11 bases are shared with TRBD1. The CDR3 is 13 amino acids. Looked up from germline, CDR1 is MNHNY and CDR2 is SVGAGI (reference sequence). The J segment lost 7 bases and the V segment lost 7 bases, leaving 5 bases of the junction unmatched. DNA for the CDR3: TGTGCCAGCATTAGGACAGGGGGCCGTGGCTACACCTTC. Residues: CASIRTGGRGYTF.

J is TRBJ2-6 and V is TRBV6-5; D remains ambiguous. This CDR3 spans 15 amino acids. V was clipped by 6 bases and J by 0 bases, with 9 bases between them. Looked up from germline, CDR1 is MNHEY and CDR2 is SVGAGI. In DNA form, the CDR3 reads TGTGCCAGCAGGGATAGGGACTCTGGGGCCAACGTCCTGACTTTC. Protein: CASRDRDSGANVLTF.

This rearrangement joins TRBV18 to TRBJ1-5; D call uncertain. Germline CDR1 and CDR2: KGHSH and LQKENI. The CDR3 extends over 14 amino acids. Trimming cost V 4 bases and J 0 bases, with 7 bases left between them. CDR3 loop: CASSLGDSNQPQHF. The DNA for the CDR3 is TGTGCCAGCTCACTGGGAGATAGCAATCAGCCCCAGCATTTT.

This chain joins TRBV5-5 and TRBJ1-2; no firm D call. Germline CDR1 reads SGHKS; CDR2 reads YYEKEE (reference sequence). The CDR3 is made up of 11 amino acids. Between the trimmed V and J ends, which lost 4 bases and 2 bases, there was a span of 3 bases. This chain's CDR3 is CASSGNYGYTF. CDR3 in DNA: TGTGCCAGCAGCGGAAACTATGGCTACACCTTC.

CDR3 bases: TGTGCCAGCAGCCTCCAGGGACCGGGGGGCTACACCTTC. Its translation is CASSLQGPGGYTF. The rearrangement links TRBV6-5 to TRBJ1-2, with a weak D call TRBD1 (5 bases). The germline V and J ends were trimmed by 6 bases and 8 bases, with 16 bases remaining between them. Germline CDR1 and CDR2: MNHEY and SVGAGI. The CDR3 is 13 amino acids.

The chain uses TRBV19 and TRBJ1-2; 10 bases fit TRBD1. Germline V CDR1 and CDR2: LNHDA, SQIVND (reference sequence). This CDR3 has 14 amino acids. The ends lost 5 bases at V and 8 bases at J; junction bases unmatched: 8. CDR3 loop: CASSLGQGVKGYTF. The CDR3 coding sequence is TGTGCCAGTAGTCTCGGACAGGGGGTGAAGGGCTACACCTTC.